These T cell receptor beta chains were read from a single sample in a study of identical twins. A single record per CDR3 protein comes from TCRdb applying MiXCR to the 5' RACE reads. Here the sample spans hundreds of thousands of distinct CDR3 sequences, roughly 20% being singletons. This sample also belongs to another study, concerning T cells expressing NK-cell markers.

The sample was PBMCs. All receptors derive from a young woman in good health. Each CDR3 is given with its conserved first and last residue. The order of the fields is D gene, V gene, J gene, clone size, CDR3 protein, CDR3 DNA. The D gene is left open where the match is weak. The size of a clone is reported for some rows only, either as once, few or many, or as a class for expanded clones.

d_gene: NA
v_gene: TRBV12-3/TRBV12-4
j_gene: TRBJ2-3
abundance: NA
CDR3aa: CASSLTQRSTDTQYF
CDR3nt: TGTGCCAGCAGTTTAACACAGCGGTCCACAGATACGCAGTATTTT

d_gene: TRBD2
v_gene: TRBV2
j_gene: TRBJ2-3
abundance: NA
CDR3aa: CASSEYGLVGTDTQYF
CDR3nt: TGTGCCAGCAGTGAATACGGACTAGTTGGCACAGATACGCAGTATTTT

d_gene: TRBD1
v_gene: TRBV29-1
j_gene: TRBJ2-6
abundance: few
CDR3aa: CSVGGTGGSGANVLTF
CDR3nt: TGCAGCGTTGGCGGGACAGGGGGCTCTGGGGCCAACGTCCTGACTTTC

d_gene: NA
v_gene: TRBV12-3/TRBV12-4
j_gene: TRBJ2-7
abundance: few
CDR3aa: CATSPGTSSYEQYF
CDR3nt: TGTGCCACTTCCCCGGGTACGAGCTCCTACGAGCAGTACTTC

d_gene: NA
v_gene: TRBV6-1
j_gene: TRBJ2-3
abundance: NA
CDR3aa: CASSTLGTDTQYF
CDR3nt: TGTGCCAGCAGTACCCTCGGCACAGATACGCAGTATTTT

d_gene: TRBD2
v_gene: TRBV5-4
j_gene: TRBJ2-1
abundance: few
CDR3aa: CASSPQTGTSMNEQFF
CDR3nt: TGTGCCAGCAGCCCTCAAACCGGGACTAGCATGAATGAGCAGTTCTTC

d_gene: NA
v_gene: TRBV21-1
j_gene: TRBJ2-3
abundance: NA
CDR3aa: CASSKGGEGTDTQYF
CDR3nt: TGTGCCAGCAGCAAAGGCGGGGAAGGAACAGATACGCAGTATTTT

d_gene: NA
v_gene: TRBV20-1
j_gene: TRBJ1-5
abundance: NA
CDR3aa: CSARSGYSNQPQHF
CDR3nt: TGCAGTGCTAGATCCGGGTATAGCAATCAGCCCCAGCATTTT

d_gene: NA
v_gene: TRBV20-1
j_gene: TRBJ1-1
abundance: few
CDR3aa: CSARDWGAGTEAFF
CDR3nt: TGCAGTGCTAGAGATTGGGGTGCGGGCACTGAAGCTTTCTTT

d_gene: TRBD1
v_gene: TRBV5-8
j_gene: TRBJ2-5
abundance: NA
CDR3aa: CASRDWTGEGTQYF
CDR3nt: TGTGCCAGCAGGGATTGGACAGGGGAGGGGACCCAGTACTTC

d_gene: NA
v_gene: TRBV12-3/TRBV12-4
j_gene: TRBJ1-1
abundance: few
CDR3aa: CASFGEGRNTEAFF
CDR3nt: TGTGCCAGCTTCGGGGAGGGGAGGAACACTGAAGCTTTCTTT

d_gene: NA
v_gene: TRBV20-1
j_gene: TRBJ1-2
abundance: NA
CDR3aa: CSARTPTKYGYTF
CDR3nt: TGCAGTGCTAGGACCCCGACGAAATATGGCTACACCTTC

d_gene: TRBD2
v_gene: TRBV5-1
j_gene: TRBJ2-1
abundance: NA
CDR3aa: CASRGAGTSGRALGEQFF
CDR3nt: TGCGCCAGCAGAGGAGCCGGGACTAGCGGGAGGGCCTTGGGTGAGCAGTTCTTC

d_gene: TRBD2
v_gene: TRBV3-1
j_gene: TRBJ2-1
abundance: NA
CDR3aa: CASSPGTSGATFF
CDR3nt: TGTGCCAGCAGCCCGGGGACTAGCGGGGCAACGTTCTTC

d_gene: NA
v_gene: TRBV20-1
j_gene: TRBJ1-1
abundance: once
CDR3aa: CSAGCSGTEAFF
CDR3nt: TGCAGTGCCGGGTGCAGCGGCACTGAAGCTTTCTTT

d_gene: NA
v_gene: TRBV4-3
j_gene: TRBJ1-1
abundance: NA
CDR3aa: CASSPGGLANTEAFF
CDR3nt: TGCGCCAGCAGCCCCGGCGGATTAGCGAACACTGAAGCTTTCTTT

d_gene: NA
v_gene: TRBV21-1
j_gene: TRBJ2-7
abundance: few
CDR3aa: CASSSVGRTSGSYEQYF
CDR3nt: TGTGCCAGCAGCTCAGTAGGCAGGACTAGCGGCTCCTACGAGCAGTACTTC

d_gene: NA
v_gene: TRBV12-3/TRBV12-4
j_gene: TRBJ1-1
abundance: many
CDR3aa: CASSLGAVNTEAFF
CDR3nt: TGTGCCAGCAGTTTGGGTGCGGTAAACACTGAAGCTTTCTTT

d_gene: NA
v_gene: TRBV20-1
j_gene: TRBJ2-1
abundance: NA
CDR3aa: CSATQPGRDEQFF
CDR3nt: TGCAGTGCTACCCAGCCGGGGCGGGATGAGCAGTTCTTC

d_gene: TRBD1
v_gene: TRBV6-1
j_gene: TRBJ2-7
abundance: few
CDR3aa: CASRIRTGGIYEQYF
CDR3nt: TGTGCCAGCAGAATAAGGACAGGGGGGATCTACGAGCAGTACTTC

d_gene: NA
v_gene: TRBV29-1
j_gene: TRBJ2-1
abundance: many
CDR3aa: CSFLRPLLTSGNEQFF
CDR3nt: TGCAGCTTCCTTCGACCCCTATTAACGTCGGGCAATGAGCAGTTCTTC

d_gene: TRBD2
v_gene: TRBV5-1
j_gene: TRBJ2-3
abundance: few
CDR3aa: CASSLGSLAGGSTDTQYF
CDR3nt: TGCGCCAGCAGCTTGGGAAGCTTAGCGGGGGGGAGCACAGATACGCAGTATTTT

d_gene: TRBD1
v_gene: TRBV20-1
j_gene: TRBJ2-7
abundance: NA
CDR3aa: CSARGGQGVEQYF
CDR3nt: TGCAGTGCTAGGGGGGGACAGGGAGTCGAGCAGTACTTC

d_gene: NA
v_gene: TRBV20-1
j_gene: TRBJ1-1
abundance: NA
CDR3aa: CSAITRGGLYTEAFF
CDR3nt: TGCAGTGCTATCACCCGAGGGGGGCTATACACTGAAGCTTTCTTT

d_gene: TRBD2
v_gene: TRBV20-1
j_gene: TRBJ2-2
abundance: few
CDR3aa: CSARGAGALINTGELFF
CDR3nt: TGCAGTGCTAGAGGAGCGGGGGCCCTCATTAACACCGGGGAGCTGTTTTTT

d_gene: NA
v_gene: TRBV30
j_gene: TRBJ1-4
abundance: once
CDR3aa: CAWMERREKLFF
CDR3nt: TGTGCCTGGATGGAGCGGCGTGAAAAACTGTTTTTT

d_gene: NA
v_gene: TRBV7-3
j_gene: TRBJ1-2
abundance: NA
CDR3aa: CASSSGADGDGYTF
CDR3nt: TGTGCCAGCAGCTCCGGAGCGGACGGCGATGGCTACACCTTC

d_gene: TRBD1
v_gene: TRBV5-1
j_gene: TRBJ2-2
abundance: few
CDR3aa: CASSQGTGGTGELFF
CDR3nt: TGCGCCAGCAGCCAGGGGACAGGGGGCACCGGGGAGCTGTTTTTT

d_gene: TRBD2
v_gene: TRBV27
j_gene: TRBJ2-2
abundance: NA
CDR3aa: CASSLAGVRTTGELFF
CDR3nt: TGTGCCAGCAGTTTAGCGGGAGTGCGTACCACCGGGGAGCTGTTTTTT

d_gene: NA
v_gene: TRBV27
j_gene: TRBJ1-6
abundance: NA
CDR3aa: CASSNQYSPLHF
CDR3nt: TGTGCCAGCAGCAATCAATATTCACCCCTCCACTTT

d_gene: TRBD2
v_gene: TRBV7-2
j_gene: TRBJ2-1
abundance: few
CDR3aa: CASSPSLAGGLWFF
CDR3nt: TGTGCCAGCAGCCCTAGCCTAGCGGGGGGGCTTTGGTTCTTC

d_gene: TRBD2
v_gene: TRBV7-2
j_gene: TRBJ2-3
abundance: once
CDR3aa: CASSLGLAGPGDTQYF
CDR3nt: TGTGCCAGCAGCTTGGGACTAGCGGGACCGGGAGATACGCAGTATTTT

d_gene: NA
v_gene: TRBV7-9
j_gene: TRBJ2-3
abundance: few
CDR3aa: CASSLTRLDTQYF
CDR3nt: TGTGCCAGCAGTTTGACGCGTTTGGATACGCAGTATTTT

d_gene: TRBD1
v_gene: TRBV4-3
j_gene: TRBJ2-2
abundance: NA
CDR3aa: CASSQETGRNTGELFF
CDR3nt: TGCGCCAGCAGCCAAGAGACAGGGCGGAACACCGGGGAGCTGTTTTTT

d_gene: TRBD2
v_gene: TRBV12-3/TRBV12-4
j_gene: TRBJ2-3
abundance: few
CDR3aa: CASSPFPGGPRTDTQYF
CDR3nt: TGTGCCAGCAGCCCCTTCCCGGGGGGGCCAAGAACAGATACGCAGTATTTT

d_gene: NA
v_gene: TRBV29-1
j_gene: TRBJ2-2
abundance: few
CDR3aa: CSVTRQSTGELFF
CDR3nt: TGCAGCGTAACTCGGCAATCCACCGGGGAGCTGTTTTTT

d_gene: TRBD2
v_gene: TRBV5-1
j_gene: TRBJ2-5
abundance: many
CDR3aa: CASSGLAGVKTQYF
CDR3nt: TGCGCCAGCAGCGGACTAGCGGGAGTTAAGACCCAGTACTTC

d_gene: TRBD2
v_gene: TRBV6-2/TRBV6-3
j_gene: TRBJ2-1
abundance: many
CDR3aa: CASSYRSSGRRDNEQFF
CDR3nt: TGTGCCAGCAGTTACCGGTCTAGCGGGAGGAGGGACAATGAGCAGTTCTTC

d_gene: NA
v_gene: TRBV12-3/TRBV12-4
j_gene: TRBJ2-1
abundance: many
CDR3aa: CASSGTKAFDEQFF
CDR3nt: TGTGCCAGCAGTGGGACGAAAGCATTCGATGAGCAGTTCTTC

d_gene: TRBD2
v_gene: TRBV30
j_gene: TRBJ2-1
abundance: NA
CDR3aa: CAWSDIGLGLAGEGQFF
CDR3nt: TGTGCCTGGAGCGATATCGGTCTGGGACTAGCGGGAGAAGGGCAGTTCTTC

d_gene: TRBD2
v_gene: TRBV28
j_gene: TRBJ2-1
abundance: NA
CDR3aa: CASSPGLAGVYEQFF
CDR3nt: TGTGCCAGCAGTCCCGGGCTAGCGGGAGTCTATGAGCAGTTCTTC

d_gene: NA
v_gene: TRBV20-1
j_gene: TRBJ2-7
abundance: many
CDR3aa: CSARGSRDHEQYF
CDR3nt: TGCAGTGCTAGGGGGAGCCGGGACCACGAGCAGTACTTC

d_gene: TRBD1
v_gene: TRBV29-1
j_gene: TRBJ1-1
abundance: NA
CDR3aa: CSVALRGSEAFF
CDR3nt: TGCAGCGTTGCCCTCAGGGGGTCTGAAGCTTTCTTT

d_gene: TRBD1
v_gene: TRBV5-1
j_gene: TRBJ2-1
abundance: NA
CDR3aa: CASSLWDRDDREQFF
CDR3nt: TGCGCCAGCAGCTTATGGGACAGGGATGATCGTGAGCAGTTCTTC

d_gene: TRBD1
v_gene: TRBV5-1
j_gene: TRBJ1-3
abundance: few
CDR3aa: CASSPEAGGYGNTIYF
CDR3nt: TGCGCCAGCAGCCCAGAAGCAGGGGGATATGGAAACACCATATATTTT

d_gene: NA
v_gene: TRBV20-1
j_gene: TRBJ2-7
abundance: few
CDR3aa: CSAKTDTYEQYF
CDR3nt: TGCAGTGCTAAGACAGATACCTACGAGCAGTACTTC

d_gene: NA
v_gene: TRBV11-2
j_gene: TRBJ2-2
abundance: NA
CDR3aa: CASSLNPGWGTGELFF
CDR3nt: TGTGCCAGCAGCTTAAACCCAGGCTGGGGGACCGGGGAGCTGTTTTTT

d_gene: TRBD2
v_gene: TRBV20-1
j_gene: TRBJ2-7
abundance: NA
CDR3aa: CSASALQRDYYEQYF
CDR3nt: TGCAGTGCTAGCGCACTTCAGCGGGACTATTACGAGCAGTACTTC

d_gene: NA
v_gene: TRBV7-9
j_gene: TRBJ2-5
abundance: NA
CDR3aa: CASSSNTGQETQYF
CDR3nt: TGTGCCAGCAGTTCAAATACAGGCCAAGAGACCCAGTACTTC

d_gene: NA
v_gene: TRBV7-6
j_gene: TRBJ2-7
abundance: NA
CDR3aa: CASSMGGSMREQYF
CDR3nt: TGTGCCAGCAGCATGGGTGGATCGATGAGGGAGCAGTACTTC

d_gene: NA
v_gene: TRBV6-1
j_gene: TRBJ2-1
abundance: NA
CDR3aa: CASSLPRTTSYNEQFF
CDR3nt: TGTGCCAGCAGTCTTCCCCGGACTACCTCCTACAATGAGCAGTTCTTC

d_gene: NA
v_gene: TRBV7-9
j_gene: TRBJ1-1
abundance: few
CDR3aa: CASSLGFEAFF
CDR3nt: TGTGCCAGCAGCTTAGGGTTCGAAGCTTTCTTT

d_gene: NA
v_gene: TRBV12-3/TRBV12-4
j_gene: TRBJ2-7
abundance: NA
CDR3aa: CASSLRGRLHEQYF
CDR3nt: TGTGCCAGCTCCCTCCGGGGGAGGCTCCACGAGCAGTACTTC

d_gene: NA
v_gene: TRBV6-1
j_gene: TRBJ2-5
abundance: few
CDR3aa: CASSRGGTQETQYF
CDR3nt: TGTGCCAGCAGCCGAGGGGGAACCCAAGAGACCCAGTACTTC

d_gene: NA
v_gene: TRBV11-2
j_gene: TRBJ2-1
abundance: few
CDR3aa: CASSFTNNEQFF
CDR3nt: TGTGCCAGCAGCTTTACGAACAATGAGCAGTTCTTC

d_gene: NA
v_gene: TRBV28
j_gene: TRBJ1-5
abundance: NA
CDR3aa: CASSPWTGNQPQHF
CDR3nt: TGTGCCAGCAGTCCTTGGACAGGCAATCAGCCCCAGCATTTT

d_gene: NA
v_gene: TRBV3-1
j_gene: TRBJ2-3
abundance: few
CDR3aa: CASSQGGGTDTQYF
CDR3nt: TGTGCCAGCAGCCAAGGAGGGGGCACAGATACGCAGTATTTT